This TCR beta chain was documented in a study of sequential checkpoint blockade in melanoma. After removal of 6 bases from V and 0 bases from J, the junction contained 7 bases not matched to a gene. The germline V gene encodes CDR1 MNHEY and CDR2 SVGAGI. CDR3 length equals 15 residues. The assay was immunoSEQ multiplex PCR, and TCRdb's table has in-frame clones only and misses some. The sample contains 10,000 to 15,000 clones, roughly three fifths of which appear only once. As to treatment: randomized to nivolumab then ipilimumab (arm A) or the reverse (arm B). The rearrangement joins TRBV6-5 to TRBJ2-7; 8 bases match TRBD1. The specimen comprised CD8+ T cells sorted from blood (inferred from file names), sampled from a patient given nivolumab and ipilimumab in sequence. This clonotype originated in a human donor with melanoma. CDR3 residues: CASSLGQGSSYEQYF. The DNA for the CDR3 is TGTGCCAGCAGCCTAGGACAGGGTAGCTCCTACGAGCAGTACTTC.